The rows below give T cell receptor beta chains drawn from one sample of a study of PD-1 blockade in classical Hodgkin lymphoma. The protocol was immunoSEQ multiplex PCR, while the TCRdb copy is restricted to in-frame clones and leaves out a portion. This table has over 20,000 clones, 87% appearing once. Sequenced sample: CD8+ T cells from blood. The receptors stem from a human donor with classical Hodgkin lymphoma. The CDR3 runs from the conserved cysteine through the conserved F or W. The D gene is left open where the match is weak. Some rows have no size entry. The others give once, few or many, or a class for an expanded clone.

cdr3_aa: CASQAGAGELFF
cdr3_nt: TGTGCCAGCCAGGCGGGAGCCGGGGAGCTGTTTTTT
j_call: TRBJ2-2
clone_size: .
d_call: TRBD2
v_call: TRBV6-6

cdr3_aa: CASNEQEHQPQHF
cdr3_nt: TGTGCCAGCAACGAACAGGAGCATCAGCCCCAGCATTTT
j_call: TRBJ1-5
clone_size: .
d_call: .
v_call: TRBV2

cdr3_aa: CASSRTGDGYTF
cdr3_nt: TGTGCCAGCAGCCGGACAGGGGACGGCTACACCTTC
j_call: TRBJ1-2
clone_size: .
d_call: TRBD1
v_call: TRBV7-9

cdr3_aa: CASGPGLASTDTQYF
cdr3_nt: TGTGCTAGTGGACCTGGACTGGCTAGCACAGATACGCAGTATTTT
j_call: TRBJ2-3
clone_size: .
d_call: .
v_call: TRBV12-5

cdr3_aa: CASSGGSVEQYF
cdr3_nt: TGTGCCAGCAGTGGGGGGTCTGTCGAGCAGTACTTC
j_call: TRBJ2-7
clone_size: .
d_call: .
v_call: TRBV6-1

cdr3_aa: CASSPTGMETQYF
cdr3_nt: TGTGCCAGCAGTCCAACAGGGATGGAGACCCAGTACTTC
j_call: TRBJ2-5
clone_size: .
d_call: .
v_call: TRBV5-6

cdr3_aa: CASSIPRDSGHYEQYF
cdr3_nt: TGTGCCAGCAGTATCCCCCGGGATAGCGGACACTACGAGCAGTACTTC
j_call: TRBJ2-7
clone_size: few
d_call: .
v_call: TRBV28

cdr3_aa: CASSWGEESSYEQYF
cdr3_nt: TGTGCCAGCAGCTGGGGGGAGGAGAGCTCCTACGAGCAGTACTTC
j_call: TRBJ2-7
clone_size: .
d_call: .
v_call: TRBV7-9

cdr3_aa: CAARTAGADEQFF
cdr3_nt: TGTGCCGCCCGGACAGCGGGAGCCGATGAGCAGTTCTTC
j_call: TRBJ2-1
clone_size: .
d_call: TRBD2
v_call: TRBV10-3

cdr3_aa: CAISDNQRDEQFF
cdr3_nt: TGTGCCATCAGTGATAACCAGCGCGATGAGCAGTTCTTC
j_call: TRBJ2-1
clone_size: .
d_call: .
v_call: TRBV10-3

cdr3_aa: CASRGSAGDAFF
cdr3_nt: TGTGCCAGCCGTGGGTCGGCAGGGGATGCTTTCTTT
j_call: TRBJ1-1
clone_size: few
d_call: .
v_call: TRBV7-8

cdr3_aa: CASSSRDAKMVETQYF
cdr3_nt: TGTGCCAGCAGCTCCCGGGACGCTAAAATGGTAGAGACCCAGTACTTC
j_call: TRBJ2-5
clone_size: .
d_call: .
v_call: TRBV5-4

cdr3_aa: CASSGWWDSGNTIYF
cdr3_nt: TGTGCCAGCAGCGGTTGGTGGGACTCTGGAAACACCATATATTTT
j_call: TRBJ1-3
clone_size: .
d_call: .
v_call: TRBV9

cdr3_aa: CASSIGLAGGLLQETQYF
cdr3_nt: TGTGCCAGTAGTATTGGCCTAGCGGGGGGGCTTTTGCAAGAGACCCAGTACTTC
j_call: TRBJ2-5
clone_size: .
d_call: TRBD2
v_call: TRBV19

cdr3_aa: CASSFRGTLGYGYTF
cdr3_nt: TGTGCCAGCAGCTTCCGAGGGACCCTCGGCTATGGCTACACCTTC
j_call: TRBJ1-2
clone_size: .
d_call: .
v_call: TRBV7-2

cdr3_aa: CASSHGSGEAFF
cdr3_nt: TGTGCCAGCAGCCACGGATCAGGGGAAGCTTTCTTT
j_call: TRBJ1-1
clone_size: few
d_call: .
v_call: TRBV7-9

cdr3_aa: CASLFGAGGFQETQYF
cdr3_nt: TGTGCCAGCCTCTTTGGGGCAGGGGGCTTCCAAGAGACCCAGTACTTC
j_call: TRBJ2-5
clone_size: .
d_call: TRBD1
v_call: TRBV7-8

cdr3_aa: CASSHDRGPRETQYF
cdr3_nt: TGCGCCAGCAGTCACGACAGGGGGCCGAGAGAGACCCAGTACTTC
j_call: TRBJ2-5
clone_size: once
d_call: TRBD1
v_call: TRBV4-3

cdr3_aa: CSVGRGSVTEAFF
cdr3_nt: TGCAGCGTGGGCAGGGGATCGGTGACTGAAGCTTTCTTT
j_call: TRBJ1-1
clone_size: .
d_call: .
v_call: TRBV29-1

cdr3_aa: CASSHQIRDLNQPQHF
cdr3_nt: TGTGCCAGCAGTCATCAGATACGAGATCTCAATCAGCCCCAGCATTTT
j_call: TRBJ1-5
clone_size: .
d_call: .
v_call: TRBV28

cdr3_aa: CASSGEDREETQYF
cdr3_nt: TGTGCCAGCAGCGGAGAGGACAGGGAAGAGACCCAGTACTTC
j_call: TRBJ2-5
clone_size: .
d_call: TRBD1
v_call: TRBV9

cdr3_aa: CASSEGEGTEAFF
cdr3_nt: TGTGCCAGCAGTGAGGGGGAGGGCACTGAAGCTTTCTTT
j_call: TRBJ1-1
clone_size: .
d_call: .
v_call: TRBV6-4

cdr3_aa: CASSQGQGNGNQPQHF
cdr3_nt: TGCGCCAGCAGCCAAGGTCAGGGAAATGGCAATCAGCCCCAGCATTTT
j_call: TRBJ1-5
clone_size: .
d_call: .
v_call: TRBV4-1

cdr3_aa: CASSLVTGGNEKLFF
cdr3_nt: TGTGCCAGCAGCTTGGTGACAGGAGGTAATGAAAAACTGTTTTTT
j_call: TRBJ1-4
clone_size: .
d_call: .
v_call: TRBV7-9